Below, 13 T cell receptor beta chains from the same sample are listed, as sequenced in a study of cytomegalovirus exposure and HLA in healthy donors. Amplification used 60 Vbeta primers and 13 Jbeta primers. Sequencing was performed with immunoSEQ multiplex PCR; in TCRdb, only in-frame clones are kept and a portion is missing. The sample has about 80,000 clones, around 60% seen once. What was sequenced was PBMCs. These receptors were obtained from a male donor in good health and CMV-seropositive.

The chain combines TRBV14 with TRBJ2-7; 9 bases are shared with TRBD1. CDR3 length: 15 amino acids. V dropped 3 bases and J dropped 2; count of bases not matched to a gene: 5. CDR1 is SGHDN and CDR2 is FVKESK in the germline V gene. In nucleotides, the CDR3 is TGTGCCAGCAGCCACCCCGGGACAGGGACCTACGAGCAGTACTTC. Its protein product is CASSHPGTGTYEQYF.

CDR3 protein: CASSLGTLAGAQETQYF. CDR3 nucleotide sequence: TGCGCCAGCAGCTTGGGGACGCTAGCGGGGGCTCAAGAGACCCAGTACTTC. This chain joins TRBV5-1 and TRBJ2-5; TRBD2 matches at 10 bases. Looked up from germline, CDR1 is SGHRS and CDR2 is YFSETQ. Trimming at V came to 0 bases and at J to 2 bases, leaving 7 bases not matched to a gene. The CDR3 totals 17 residues.

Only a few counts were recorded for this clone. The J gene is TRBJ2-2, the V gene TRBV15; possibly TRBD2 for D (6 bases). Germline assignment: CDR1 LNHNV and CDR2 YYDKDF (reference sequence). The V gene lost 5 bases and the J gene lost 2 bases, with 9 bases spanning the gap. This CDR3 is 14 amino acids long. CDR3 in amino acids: CATSFGGNTGELFF. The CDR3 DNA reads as TGTGCCACCAGCTTCGGGGGAAACACCGGGGAGCTGTTTTTT.

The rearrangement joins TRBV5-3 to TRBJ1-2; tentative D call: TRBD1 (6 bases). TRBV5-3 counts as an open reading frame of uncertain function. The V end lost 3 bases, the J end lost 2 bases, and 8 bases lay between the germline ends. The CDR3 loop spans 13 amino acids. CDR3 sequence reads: CARSSTGNYGYTF. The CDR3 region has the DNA TGTGCCAGAAGCTCAACAGGGAACTATGGCTACACCTTC.

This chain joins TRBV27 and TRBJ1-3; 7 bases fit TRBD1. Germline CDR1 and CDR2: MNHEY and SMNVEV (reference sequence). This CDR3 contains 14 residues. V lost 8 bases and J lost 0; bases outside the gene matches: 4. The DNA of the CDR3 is TGTGCCAGCTGGGACAGATTCTCTGGAAACACCATATATTTT. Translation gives CASWDRFSGNTIYF.

CDR3 amino acids: CASSSGYNEQFF. The CDR3 DNA reads as TGTGCCAGCAGCTCCGGTTACAATGAGCAGTTCTTC. The V call is TRBV13, the J call TRBJ2-1; D is ambiguous. With 4 bases removed from V and 4 bases from J, the gap between germline ends came to 5 bases. CDR3 size: 12 residues. Germline CDR1 PRHDT, CDR2 FYEKMQ (reference sequence).

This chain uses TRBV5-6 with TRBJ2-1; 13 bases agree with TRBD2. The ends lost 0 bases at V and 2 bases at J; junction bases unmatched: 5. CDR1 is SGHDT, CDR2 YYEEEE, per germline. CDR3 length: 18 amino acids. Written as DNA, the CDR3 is TGTGCCAGCAGCTTGGAACTAGCGGGAGGGGGTACCTACAATGAGCAGTTCTTC. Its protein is CASSLELAGGGTYNEQFF.

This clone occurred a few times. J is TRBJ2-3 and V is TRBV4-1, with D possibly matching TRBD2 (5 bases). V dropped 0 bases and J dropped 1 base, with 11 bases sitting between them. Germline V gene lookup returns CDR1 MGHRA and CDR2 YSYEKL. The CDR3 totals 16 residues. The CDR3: CASSQDRLAGTDTQYF. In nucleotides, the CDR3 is TGCGCCAGCAGCCAAGATCGGCTAGCTGGCACAGATACGCAGTATTTT.

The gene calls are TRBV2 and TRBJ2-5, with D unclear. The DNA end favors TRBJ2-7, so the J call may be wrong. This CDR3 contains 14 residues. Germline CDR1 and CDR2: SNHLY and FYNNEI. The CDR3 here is CASLTEPSSYEQYF. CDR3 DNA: TGTGCCAGCTTAACGGAACCTAGCTCCTACGAGCAGTACTTC.

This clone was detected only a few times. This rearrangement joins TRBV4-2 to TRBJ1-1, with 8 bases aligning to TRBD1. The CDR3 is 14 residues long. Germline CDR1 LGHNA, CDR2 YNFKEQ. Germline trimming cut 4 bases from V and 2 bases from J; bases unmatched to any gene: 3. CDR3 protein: CASSPGTGNTEAFF. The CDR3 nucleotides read TGTGCCAGCAGCCCGGGGACAGGAAACACTGAAGCTTTCTTT.

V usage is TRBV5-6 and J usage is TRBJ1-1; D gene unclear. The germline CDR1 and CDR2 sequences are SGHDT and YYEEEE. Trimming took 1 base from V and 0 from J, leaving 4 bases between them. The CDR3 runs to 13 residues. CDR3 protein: CASSLSMNTEAFF. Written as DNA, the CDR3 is TGTGCCAGCAGCTTGTCAATGAACACTGAAGCTTTCTTT.

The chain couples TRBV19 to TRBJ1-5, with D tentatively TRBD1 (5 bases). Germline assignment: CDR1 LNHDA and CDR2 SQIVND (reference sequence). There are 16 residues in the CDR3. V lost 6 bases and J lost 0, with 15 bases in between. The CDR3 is CASSKLDSYSNQPQHF. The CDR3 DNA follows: TGTGCCAGTAGCAAACTTGACAGTTATAGCAATCAGCCCCAGCATTTT.

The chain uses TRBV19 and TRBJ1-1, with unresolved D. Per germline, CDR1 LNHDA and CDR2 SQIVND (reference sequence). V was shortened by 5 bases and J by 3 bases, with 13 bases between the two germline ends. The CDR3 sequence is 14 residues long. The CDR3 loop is CASSAAGADTEAFF. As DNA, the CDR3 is TGTGCCAGTAGTGCCGCGGGTGCAGACACTGAAGCTTTCTTT. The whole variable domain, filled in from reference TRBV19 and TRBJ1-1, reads DGGITQSPKYLFRKEGQNVTLSCEQNLNHDAMYWYRQDPGQGLRLIYYSQIVNDFQKGDIAEGYSVSREKKESFPLTVTSAQKNPTAFYLCASSAAGADTEAFFGQGTRLTVV.